The 10 T cell receptor beta chains presented below share a single source sample, sequenced in a study of blood T cell repertoires in COVID-19. Method: immunoSEQ multiplex PCR; TCRdb's copy keeps in-frame clones and lacks some. The sample comprises 200,000 to 250,000 clones, approximately 83% of which are singletons, and under 3.5% rests with the top ten. Specimen: PBMCs or T cells enriched from blood (not recorded which). All receptors derive from an older woman who had recovered from COVID-19.

The chain couples TRBV7-2 to TRBJ1-3, with D possibly TRBD1 on 5 matching bases. The V gene's germline CDR1 is SGHTA and CDR2 FQGNSA. Trimming removed 5 bases from V and 1 base from J, with 15 bases in between. The CDR3 covers 16 residues. CDR3 region: CASSLVGDSSGNTIYF. The CDR3 region has the DNA TGTGCCAGCAGCCTTGTCGGGGACTCTTCTGGAAACACCATATATTTT.

The chain recombines TRBV6-1 with TRBJ1-6; TRBD1 matches 8 bases. V lost 3 bases, J lost 9 bases, and 7 bases stayed unmatched. Germline V gene sequence: CDR1 MNHNS, CDR2 SASEGT. The CDR3 is 15 residues long. The CDR3 spells CASSDQQGVGSPLHF. The CDR3 DNA is TGTGCCAGCAGTGACCAACAGGGGGTGGGTTCACCCCTCCACTTT.

In this sample, this clone turned up once. The genes are TRBV5-4 and TRBJ2-1; 7 bases fit TRBD2. There are 19 residues in the CDR3. With 0 bases clipped from V and 0 bases from J, the junction kept 12 bases outside the gene matches. The V gene's germline CDR1 is SGHNT and CDR2 YYREEE (reference sequence). The CDR3 DNA reads as TGTGCCAGCAGCTTGGGGGGGGTACGGGGACTAAGCTCCTACAATGAGCAGTTCTTC. Its translation is CASSLGGVRGLSSYNEQFF.

The count of this clone is one. The genes are TRBV15 and TRBJ1-1; D remains ambiguous. Germline assignment: CDR1 LNHNV and CDR2 YYDKDF (reference sequence). The CDR3 consists of 16 residues. V shed 1 base and J shed 3 bases, with 15 bases lying between them. CDR3 DNA: TGTGCCACCAGCAGAGGCCTGGGGAGGATCGACACTGAAGCTTTCTTT. Translated: CATSRGLGRIDTEAFF.

This sequence joins TRBV11-2 and TRBJ2-1; TRBD1 matches 9 bases. The germline gives CDR1 SGHAT, CDR2 FQNNGV. This CDR3 region has 15 residues. V lost 6 bases to trimming and J lost 7 bases; unmatched junction nucleotides: 10. Here the CDR3 reads CASRTGQGLTNEQFF. DNA for the CDR3: TGTGCCAGCAGGACGGGACAGGGACTTACGAATGAGCAGTTCTTC. The variable domain in full, with the rest retrieved from reference TRBV11-2 and TRBJ2-1, is EAGVAQSPRYKIIEKRQSVAFWCNPISGHATLYWYQQILGQGPKLLIQFQNNGVVDDSQLPKDRFSAERLKGVDSTLKIQPAKLEDSAVYLCASRTGQGLTNEQFFGPGTRLTVL.

The chain uses TRBV7-8 and TRBJ2-3; maybe TRBD1 (6 bases). Trimming left V 4 bases short and J 5 bases short, with 19 bases between. The CDR3 spans 16 residues. The germline CDR1 and CDR2 sequences are SGHVS and FQNEAQ. The CDR3 DNA follows: TGTGCCAGCAGCTCTCAGGGCTTCAGGGACATAGATACGCAGTATTTT. Protein sequence: CASSSQGFRDIDTQYF. Using reference TRBV7-8 and TRBJ2-3 for the parts outside the CDR3, the full variable domain is GAGVSQSPRYKVAKRGQDVALRCDPISGHVSLFWYQQALGQGPEFLTYFQNEAQLDKSGLPSDRFFAERPEGSVSTLKIQRTQQEDSAVYLCASSSQGFRDIDTQYFGPGTRLTVL.

The chain couples TRBV27 to TRBJ1-1, with 7 bases that match TRBD1. Germline assignment: CDR1 MNHEY and CDR2 SMNVEV (reference sequence). V lost 6 bases and J lost 2; bases outside the gene matches: 6. The CDR3 runs to 14 residues. The CDR3, as DNA: TGTGCCAGCAGACCAACAGGGGCTAACACTGAAGCTTTCTTT. Residues: CASRPTGANTEAFF.

The chain joins TRBV7-9 to TRBJ2-1; 7 bases agree with TRBD1. Trimming removed 1 base from V and 8 bases from J; junction bases left unmatched: 14. Germline values: CDR1 SEHNR, CDR2 FQNEAQ (reference sequence). The CDR3 extends over 17 amino acids. In nucleotides, the CDR3 is TGTGCCAGCAGCTTAGAATGGGTCAGGGGGTTTTTAGATGAGCAGTTCTTC. This translates into CASSLEWVRGFLDEQFF.

The chain is built from TRBV19 and TRBJ1-2, with 7 bases identical to TRBD1. The germline V gene has CDR1 LNHDA and CDR2 SQIVND (reference sequence). The CDR3 has 15 amino acids. The ends lost 7 bases at V and 3 bases at J; junction bases unmatched: 11. CDR3 protein: CASTSQGRTDYGYTF. The CDR3 DNA reads TGTGCCAGTACCTCACAGGGGCGTACGGACTATGGCTACACCTTC.

The chain joins TRBV7-2 to TRBJ2-5, with D unresolved. CDR3 length: 13 residues. Trimming cost V 2 bases and J 5 bases, with 9 bases left between them. The V gene's germline CDR1 is SGHTA and CDR2 FQGNSA. Here the CDR3 reads CASSLTTWETQYF. In nucleotides, the CDR3 is TGTGCCAGCAGCTTAACTACATGGGAGACCCAGTACTTC. The whole variable domain, remainder taken from reference TRBV7-2 and TRBJ2-5, is GAGVSQSPSNKVTEKGKDVELRCDPISGHTALYWYRQSLGQGLEFLIYFQGNSAPDKSGLPSDRFSAERTGGSVSTLTIQRTQQEDSAVYLCASSLTTWETQYFGPGTRLLVL.